This TCR delta chain was profiled in a study of gamma-delta T cells after stem cell transplantation. Germline assignment: CDR1 TSWWSYY and CDR2 QGS. The V segment lost 5 bases and the J segment 0 bases; nucleotides outside the gene matches: 14. The CDR3 length is 18 residues. This clone was counted between two and nine times. TCRdb called clones from the RT-PCR reads again using CATT. Among some 13,000 delta-chain clones listed, approximately 33% were seen once. Sequencing was performed on gamma-delta T cells. This TCR derives from a human donor. It is not recorded whose cells these are; they may come from a transplant donor. The rearrangement joins TRDV1 to TRDJ1, with 8 bases lining up with TRDD2. CDR3 DNA: TGTGCTCTTGGGCAACAATCTTCCTACTCCTCCTACACCGATAAACTCATCTTT. It encodes CALGQQSSYSSYTDKLIF.